This T cell receptor (beta chain) stems from a study of OX40 agonist ivuxolimab in advanced cancers. Whole-study context: Intravenous ivuxolimab was administered to patients every 2 weeks at 0.01 to 10 mg/kg.

Only in-frame clones appear in the TCRdb table, and some are missing; sequencing was by immunoSEQ multiplex PCR. The table includes some 90,000 clones, roughly nine tenths detected once. Per the germline V gene, CDR1 is SGDLS and CDR2 is YYNGEE. V was cut by 0 bases and J by 0 bases, with 7 bases left in between. The CDR3 length is 15 residues. The rearrangement joins TRBV9 to TRBJ2-1, with D unclear. The sequence derives from an adult with an advanced solid tumor such as melanoma, head and neck, liver or kidney cancer. The sample was CD4+ or CD8+ T cells sorted from blood, taken in a trial of the OX40 agonist ivuxolimab. CDR3 amino acids: CASSVDLSSYNEQFF. The CDR3 nucleotides read TGTGCCAGCAGCGTAGACCTGAGCTCCTACAATGAGCAGTTCTTC.